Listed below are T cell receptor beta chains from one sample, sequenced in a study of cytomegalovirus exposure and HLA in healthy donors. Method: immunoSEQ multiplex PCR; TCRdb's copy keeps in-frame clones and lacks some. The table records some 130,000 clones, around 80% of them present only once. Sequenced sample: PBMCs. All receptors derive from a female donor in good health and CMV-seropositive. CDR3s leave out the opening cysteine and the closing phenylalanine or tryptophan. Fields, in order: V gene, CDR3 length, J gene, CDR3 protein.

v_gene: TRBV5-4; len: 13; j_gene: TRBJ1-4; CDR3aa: ASSEQVATNEKLF
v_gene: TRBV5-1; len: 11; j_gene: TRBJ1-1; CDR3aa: ASSRTGDTEAF
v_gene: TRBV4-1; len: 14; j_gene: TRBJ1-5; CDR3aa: ASSQDADSHNQPQH
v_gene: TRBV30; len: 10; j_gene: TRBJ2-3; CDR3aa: AWGLAGDTQY
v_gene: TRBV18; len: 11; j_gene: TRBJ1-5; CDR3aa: ASSPTGDQPQH
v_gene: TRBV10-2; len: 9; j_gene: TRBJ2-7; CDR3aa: ASSDGREQY
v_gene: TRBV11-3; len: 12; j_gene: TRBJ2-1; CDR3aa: ASSSSFGVDEQF
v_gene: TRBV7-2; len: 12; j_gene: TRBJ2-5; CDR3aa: ASSPRDSPETQY
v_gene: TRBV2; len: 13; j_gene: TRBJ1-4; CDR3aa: ASSETGFPNEKLF
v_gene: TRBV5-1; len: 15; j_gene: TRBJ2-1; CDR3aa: ASSLGSAGGPGNEQF
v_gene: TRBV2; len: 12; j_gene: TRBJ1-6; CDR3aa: ASSVDPGYSPLH
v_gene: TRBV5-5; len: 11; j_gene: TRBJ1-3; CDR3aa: ASSRAPMDTIY
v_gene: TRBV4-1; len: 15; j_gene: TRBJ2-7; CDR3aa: ASSQGLASGMLEEQY
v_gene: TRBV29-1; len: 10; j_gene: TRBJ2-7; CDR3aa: SVRTGGREQY
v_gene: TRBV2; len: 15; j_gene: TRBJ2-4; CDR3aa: ASSAGQGRGRGYIQY
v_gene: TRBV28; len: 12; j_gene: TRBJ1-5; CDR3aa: ASKGGNSNQPQH
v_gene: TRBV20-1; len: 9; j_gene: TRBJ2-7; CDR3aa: SAKQGHEQY
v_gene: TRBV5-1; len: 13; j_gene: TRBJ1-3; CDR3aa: ASSLGSPVGNTIY
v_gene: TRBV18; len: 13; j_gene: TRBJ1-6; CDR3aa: ASSPRHPDNSPLH
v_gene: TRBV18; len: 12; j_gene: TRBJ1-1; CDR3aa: ASSPQGGYTEAF
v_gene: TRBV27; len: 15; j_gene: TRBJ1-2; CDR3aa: ASSPLVLLQGNYGYT
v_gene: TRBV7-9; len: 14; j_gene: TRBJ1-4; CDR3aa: ASSLGWQSTNEKLF
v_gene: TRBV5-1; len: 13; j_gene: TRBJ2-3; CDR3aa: ASSWTGGPADTQY
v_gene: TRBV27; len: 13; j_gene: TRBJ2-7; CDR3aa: ASSRTRTGEYEQY
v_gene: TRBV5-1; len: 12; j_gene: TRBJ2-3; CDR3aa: ASSLGGLADTQY
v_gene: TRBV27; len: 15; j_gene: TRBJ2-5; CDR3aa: ASSLSGEGGVQETQY
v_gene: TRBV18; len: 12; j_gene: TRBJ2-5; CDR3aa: ASSHSRTEETQY
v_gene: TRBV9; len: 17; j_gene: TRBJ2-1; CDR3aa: ASSVIGGLAESSYNEQF
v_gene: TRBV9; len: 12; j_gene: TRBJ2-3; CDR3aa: AGSALSRRDTQY
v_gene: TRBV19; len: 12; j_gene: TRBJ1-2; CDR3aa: ASSPQGGSYGYT
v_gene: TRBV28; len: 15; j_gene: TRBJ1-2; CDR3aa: ASSSWVGGVELYGYT
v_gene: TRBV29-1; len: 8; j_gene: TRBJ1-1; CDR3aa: SVFSTEAF
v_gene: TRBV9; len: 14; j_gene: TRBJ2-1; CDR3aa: ASSVAPAGFYNEQF
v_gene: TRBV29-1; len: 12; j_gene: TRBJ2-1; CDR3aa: SVKSGTSDNEQF
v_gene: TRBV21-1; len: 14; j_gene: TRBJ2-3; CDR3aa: ASSMTAAGVTDTQY
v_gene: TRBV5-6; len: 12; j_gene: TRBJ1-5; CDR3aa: ASSSEQGRQPQH
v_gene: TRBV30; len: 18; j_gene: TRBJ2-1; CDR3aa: AWRERRGQGRDKSYNEQF
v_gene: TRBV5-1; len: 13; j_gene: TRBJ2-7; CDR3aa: ASSLVPTPGEEQY
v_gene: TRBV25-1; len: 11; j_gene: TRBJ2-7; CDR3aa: ASRGTSGTKQY
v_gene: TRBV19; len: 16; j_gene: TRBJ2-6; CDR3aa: ASSPEAGGTAGANVLT
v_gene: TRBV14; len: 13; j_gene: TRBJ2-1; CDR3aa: ASRLAGALHNEQF
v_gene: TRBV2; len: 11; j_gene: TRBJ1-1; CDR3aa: ASSVPGLRSAF
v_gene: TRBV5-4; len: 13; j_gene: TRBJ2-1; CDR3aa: ASSLRASGNNEQF
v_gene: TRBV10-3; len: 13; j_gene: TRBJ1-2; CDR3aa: AISESSGRGGGYT
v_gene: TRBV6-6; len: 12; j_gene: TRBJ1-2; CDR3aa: ASSPRGDPYGYT
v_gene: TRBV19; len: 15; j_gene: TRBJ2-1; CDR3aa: ASSRRTSGSPYNEQF
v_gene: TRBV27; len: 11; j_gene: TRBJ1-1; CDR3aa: ASSPNRGEEAF
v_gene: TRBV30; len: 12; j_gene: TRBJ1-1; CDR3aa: AWSDGQGNTEAF
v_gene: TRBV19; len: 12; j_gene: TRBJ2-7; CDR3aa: ASTLAGALHEQY
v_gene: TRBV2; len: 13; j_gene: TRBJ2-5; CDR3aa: ASSEAAASRETQY
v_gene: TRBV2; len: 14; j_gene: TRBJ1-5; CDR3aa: ASSPGTGNSNQPQH
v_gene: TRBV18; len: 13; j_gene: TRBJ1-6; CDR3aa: ASSPRTGSDSPLH